The 27 T cell receptor beta chains given below trace back to one sample, sequenced in a study of blood T cells in healthy people across ages. Together with a sample-barcoded 5' primer, a J-beta primer mix was included in a second PCR lasting roughly 7 to 11 cycles. TCRdb redid the calling of the 5' RACE reads with MiXCR, one entry per CDR3 protein. Among about 1.6 million distinct CDR3 sequences listed, about 31% were seen once. Input material: blood. These receptors all stem from a woman aged 30 to 39 in good health.

Comment on this clonotype: Its ends do not fully match the called genes, so a read error is possible. This rearrangement joins TRBV20-1 to TRBJ2-1, with D maybe TRBD2 (5 bases). Germline assignment: CDR1 DFQATT and CDR2 SNEGSKA (reference sequence). This CDR3 is 14 amino acids long. The CDR3 region is CSASLIRGNGEQFF. CDR3 nucleotides: TGCAGTGCTAGCCTCATCCGCGGTAACGGGGAGCAGTTTTTT.

The V call is TRBV6-2 or TRBV6-3, the J call TRBJ2-3; 7 bases are shared with TRBD2. Trimming took 2 bases from V and 2 from J; bases not matched to a gene: 13. Germline loops: CDR1 MNHEY, CDR2 SVGEGT. This CDR3 comprises 18 residues. The CDR3 sequence: CASSYLKGGYPTTDTQYF. For the CDR3, the DNA is TGTGCCAGCAGTTACCTGAAGGGAGGGTATCCTACCACAGATACGCAGTATTTT.

This clonotype was detected only a few times. The chain employs TRBV12-3 or TRBV12-4 and TRBJ1-2; D might be TRBD1 (6 bases). CDR3 length: 12 amino acids. Deletions cut 9 bases from V and 1 base from J, with 9 bases between. The CDR3 sequence is CARGQSNYGYTF. CDR3 DNA: TGTGCCAGAGGACAGAGTAACTATGGCTACACCTTC.

Only a few counts were recorded for this clonotype. The chain links TRBV6-1 to TRBJ2-7, with 9 bases that match TRBD2. Trimming cost V 8 bases and J 2 bases; bases outside gene matches: 7. Germline V gives CDR1 MNHNS, CDR2 SASEGT. This CDR3 spans 14 amino acids. CDR3 in DNA: TGTGCCAGCGGACGGGCTAGCGGGACCTACGAGCAGTACTTC. It yields the protein CASGRASGTYEQYF.

Only a few counts were recorded for this clonotype. This sequence joins TRBV6-1 and TRBJ2-5, with 7 bases fitting TRBD1. V shed 1 base, J shed 4 bases, and the junction held 6 bases outside the gene matches. The CDR3 totals 15 residues. Germline-derived CDR1 and CDR2 are MNHNS and SASEGT. In DNA form, the CDR3 reads TGTGCCAGCAGTGAAGACAGGGGTCTTGGAGAGACCCAGTACTTC. Protein product: CASSEDRGLGETQYF.

The genes are TRBV7-9 and TRBJ2-1; TRBD2 matches at 9 bases. Trimming at V came to 5 bases and at J to 5 bases, leaving 16 bases not matched to a gene. Per the germline V gene, CDR1 is SEHNR and CDR2 is FQNEAQ (reference sequence). The CDR3 loop spans 18 amino acids. CDR3 sequence (DNA): TGTGCCAGCAGCCCCACAAAAACGGAGCGGGAGGTCCACAATGAGCAGTTCTTC. Its protein is CASSPTKTEREVHNEQFF.

The chain employs TRBV29-1 and TRBJ1-1, with D possibly being TRBD1 (6 bases). V shed 5 bases and J shed 4 bases, with 8 bases lying between them. Germline-derived CDR1 and CDR2 are SQVTM and ANQGSEA. The CDR3 loop spans 11 amino acids. The CDR3 here is CSVPRGTEAFF. As DNA, the CDR3 is TGCAGCGTTCCCAGGGGCACTGAAGCTTTCTTT.

The chain links TRBV10-3 to TRBJ1-2, with 8 positions matching TRBD1. The CDR3 contains 13 residues. V lost 7 bases, J lost 4 bases, and 5 bases stayed unmatched. Per the germline V gene, CDR1 is ENHRY and CDR2 is SYGVKD. As DNA, the CDR3 is TGTGCCATCACTCCAGGGGGCAGCTATGGCTACACCTTC. Encoded protein: CAITPGGSYGYTF.

The J gene is TRBJ2-5, the V gene TRBV15; 7 bases match TRBD1. After removal of 0 bases from V and 4 bases from J, the junction contained 8 bases not matched to a gene. The V gene's germline CDR1 is LNHNV and CDR2 YYDKDF (reference sequence). The CDR3 consists of 16 residues. The CDR3 region is CATSRDRDRRSETQYF. The CDR3 DNA sequence: TGTGCCACCAGCAGAGATCGGGACAGAAGATCAGAGACCCAGTACTTC.

The rearrangement uses TRBV7-9 and TRBJ2-7; 8 positions match TRBD2. V gave up 4 bases and J gave up 5 bases; unmatched junction bases: 10. CDR3 length equals 15 residues. Per germline, CDR1 SEHNR and CDR2 FQNEAQ (reference sequence). The CDR3 sequence: CASSSERLAKNEQYV. CDR3 bases: TGTGCCAGCAGCTCTGAAAGACTAGCGAAGAACGAGCAGTACGTC.

This chain joins TRBV5-1 and TRBJ2-1; 9 bases line up with TRBD2. Per germline, CDR1 SGHRS and CDR2 YFSETQ. This CDR3 is built from 13 residues. V was clipped by 7 bases and J by 9 bases; unmatched bases: 8. The CDR3 spells CASHKTSGSEQFF. DNA for the CDR3: TGCGCCAGCCACAAGACTAGCGGAAGTGAGCAGTTCTTC.

This clonotype was seen only a few times. The chain recombines TRBV20-1 with TRBJ2-1; 13 nucleotides match TRBD2. J lost 7 bases, V lost 2 bases, and 8 bases had no gene match. From germline, CDR1 is DFQATT and CDR2 SNEGSKA (reference sequence). The CDR3 is 16 residues long. CDR3 in DNA: TGCAGTGCTAGATTCCACGGACTAGCGGGAGAAAATGAGCAGTTCTTC. Translated: CSARFHGLAGENEQFF.

This clonotype showed up just a few times. The chain carries TRBV10-3 and TRBJ2-1; 7 positions match TRBD2. Trimming removed 5 bases from V and 3 bases from J; junction bases left unmatched: 7. Germline CDR1 reads ENHRY; CDR2 reads SYGVKD. The CDR3 is made up of 15 amino acids. CDR3 coding DNA: TGTGCCATCAGTCCCATAGCGGGCGTCTACAATGAGCAGTTCTTC. It codes for CAISPIAGVYNEQFF.

This clonotype occurred a few times. V and J are TRBV20-1 and TRBJ2-5; tentatively, D is TRBD2 (5 bases). Germline-derived CDR1 and CDR2 are DFQATT and SNEGSKA (reference sequence). The V end lost 2 bases, the J end lost 5 bases, and 15 bases lay between the germline ends. This CDR3 region has 14 residues. CDR3 DNA sequence: TGCAGTGCTAGATGGACTGACGGCCAGGAGACCCAGTACTTC. This gives the protein CSARWTDGQETQYF.

This clonotype has a count of ten or more. The chain recombines TRBV2 with TRBJ2-3; either TRBD1 or TRBD2 may fit D (5 bases each). The germline gives CDR1 SNHLY, CDR2 FYNNEI. This CDR3 region has 14 residues. Trimming left V 7 bases short and J 0 bases short, with 11 bases between. CDR3 coding DNA: TGTGCCAGCACCCCGGGGCGGAGCACAGATACGCAGTATTTT. Translated: CASTPGRSTDTQYF.

This clonotype was counted between two and nine times. At one end the junction does not follow the germline gene, possibly because of a read error. CDR3 nucleotide sequence: TGCAGTGCAAGAGGAACCCTCTGGGTTTTAGATGGCTACACCTTC. Translated, it gives CSARGTLWVLDGYTF. The gene calls are TRBV20-1 and TRBJ1-2, with D unresolved. The CDR3 loop spans 15 amino acids. Germline values: CDR1 DFQATT, CDR2 SNEGSKA (reference sequence).

The CDR3 DNA sequence: TGCGCCAGCAGCCACGCGTACAACACCGGGGAGCTGTTTTTT. Residues: CASSHAYNTGELFF. The chain links TRBV4-1 to TRBJ2-2; no reliable D call. The germline gives CDR1 MGHRA, CDR2 YSYEKL. The CDR3 has 14 residues. Trimming took off 3 bases at V and 2 bases at J, with 7 bases between the two ends.

This clonotype was counted a few times. V gene TRBV15 combines with J gene TRBJ2-3; D not certain. V lost 0 bases and J 4 bases, leaving 8 bases between the germline ends. This CDR3 is built from 14 residues. Germline V gives CDR1 LNHNV, CDR2 YYDKDF (reference sequence). The chain's CDR3 is CATSRDPRPDTQYF. The CDR3 nucleotides are TGTGCCACCAGCAGAGATCCGCGCCCAGATACGCAGTATTTT.

The chain has TRBV4-2 and TRBJ2-5, with D perhaps assigned TRBD1 or TRBD2 (6 bases each). CDR1 and CDR2 from the germline V gene are LGHNA and YNFKEQ. There are 14 residues in the CDR3. V was clipped by 8 bases and J by 2 bases, with 15 bases between them. The DNA for the CDR3 is TGTGCCAGCGGCCCGGAGGGGGAACAAGAGACCCAGTACTTC. Protein sequence: CASGPEGEQETQYF.

The chain has TRBV2 and TRBJ1-6; 8 nucleotides agree with TRBD1. V lost 3 bases to trimming and J lost 14 bases; unmatched junction nucleotides: 12. Looked up from germline, CDR1 is SNHLY and CDR2 is FYNNEI. CDR3 size: 15 residues. The CDR3 DNA sequence: TGTGCCAGCAGTGAGTCGGGCACAGGGGGAGGAACCCTCCACTTT. It encodes CASSESGTGGGTLHF.

Only a few counts were recorded for this clonotype. The chain joins TRBV20-1 to TRBJ2-1, with unresolved D. Germline values: CDR1 DFQATT, CDR2 SNEGSKA (reference sequence). The length of the CDR3 is 15 residues. V lost 0 bases and J 6 bases, leaving 15 bases between the germline ends. This CDR3 is CSARDRRLGGNEQFF. CDR3 in DNA: TGCAGTGCTAGAGATCGACGATTAGGTGGCAATGAGCAGTTCTTC.

For this clonotype: This may be a read error: a much more frequent sequence differs by one nucleotide. The chain links TRBV4-1 to TRBJ2-1; TRBD2 aligns across 7 bases. From germline, CDR1 is MGHRA and CDR2 YSYEKL. The CDR3 consists of 15 residues. DNA for the CDR3: TGCCCCAGCAGCCCCGGGAGGACTAGCTACAATGAGCAGTTCTTC. Its translation is CPSSPGRTSYNEQFF.

This clonotype was observed a few times. DNA of the CDR3: TGTGCCAGCAGTATAGGGACCCATGGGGGCTATGGCTACACCTTC. This codes for CASSIGTHGGYGYTF. The chain links TRBV12-3 or TRBV12-4 to TRBJ1-2; weak D call: TRBD1 (5 bases). This CDR3 has 15 amino acids. Trimming took off 5 bases at V and 4 bases at J, with 17 bases between the two ends.

This chain uses TRBV7-8 with TRBJ1-2, with 8 bases identical to TRBD1. Trimming took 5 bases from V and 8 from J; bases not matched to a gene: 13. CDR1 SGHVS and CDR2 FQNEAQ come from the germline V gene. The CDR3 spans 15 residues. DNA for the CDR3: TGTGCCAGCAGCCAAAAGAAGACAGGGACAGGCGGCTACACCTTC. This gives the protein CASSQKKTGTGGYTF. Together with reference TRBV7-8 and TRBJ1-2, the CDR3 gives the full variable domain: GAGVSQSPRYKVAKRGQDVALRCDPISGHVSLFWYQQALGQGPEFLTYFQNEAQLDKSGLPSDRFFAERPEGSVSTLKIQRTQQEDSAVYLCASSQKKTGTGGYTFGSGTRLTVV.

The chain has TRBV7-8 and TRBJ2-7, with 15 bases that match TRBD2. The CDR3 is 18 residues long. Trimming at V came to 3 bases and at J to 7 bases, leaving 13 bases not matched to a gene. The germline V gene has CDR1 SGHVS and CDR2 FQNEAQ. The CDR3 DNA sequence: TGTGCCAGCAGCTTTGGACTAGCGGGAGGGTCGCTTGGTGGTGAGCAGTACTTC. Its translation: CASSFGLAGGSLGGEQYF.

This clonotype was seen only a few times. CDR3 residues: CASSRTGRSGANVLTF. CDR3 sequence (DNA): TGTGCCAGCAGCCGGACAGGTCGATCTGGGGCCAACGTCCTGACTTTC. The V call is TRBV6-5, the J call TRBJ2-6; 7 nucleotides agree with TRBD1. V was pared by 6 bases and J by 1 base, with 6 bases of the junction left unmatched. The germline CDR1 and CDR2 sequences are MNHEY and SVGAGI. This CDR3 has 16 residues.

This clonotype was detected only a few times. The chain is built from TRBV20-1 and TRBJ2-4; 7 nucleotides line up with TRBD2. Germline trimming cut 0 bases from V and 14 bases from J; bases unmatched to any gene: 13. Germline values: CDR1 DFQATT, CDR2 SNEGSKA (reference sequence). The CDR3 has 14 amino acids. The CDR3 nucleotides are TGCAGTGCTAGAGATAGGGAGGGAGTAACTGCCAAGTACTTC. The encoded protein is CSARDREGVTAKYF.